This is a list of T cell receptor beta chains from one sample in a study of CD8 T cells in Susac syndrome. Each CDR3 protein is one row after TCRdb ran MiXCR on the immunoSEQ multiplex PCR reads. The table lists about 73,000 distinct CDR3 sequences, about 95% of them singletons. Sequencing was carried out using CD8+ T cells from PBMCs. The source is a human donor with multiple sclerosis. Each CDR3 is given with its conserved first and last residue. The D gene is left open where the match is weak. Only part of the rows carry a size: once, few, many, or a class if the clone is expanded.

abundance: .
j_gene: TRBJ1-2
d_gene: TRBD1
v_gene: TRBV29-1
CDR3nt: TGCAGCTCCTTGGGGACAGGCCGCAACTATGGCTACACCTTC
CDR3aa: CSSLGTGRNYGYTF

abundance: .
j_gene: TRBJ2-6
d_gene: .
v_gene: TRBV5-1
CDR3nt: TGCGCCAGCAGCCAGTCGGGAACAGCTGGGGCCAACGTCCTGACTTTC
CDR3aa: CASSQSGTAGANVLTF

abundance: .
j_gene: TRBJ1-5
d_gene: .
v_gene: TRBV3-1
CDR3nt: TGTGCCAGCAGCCCTTTCTCACCTACAGATTTGAGTCAGCCCCAGCATTTT
CDR3aa: CASSPFSPTDLSQPQHF

abundance: .
j_gene: TRBJ2-7
d_gene: .
v_gene: TRBV6-2/TRBV6-3
CDR3nt: TGTGCCAGCAGTTACCCACAGGGTCTTGACTACGAGCAGTACTTC
CDR3aa: CASSYPQGLDYEQYF

abundance: once
j_gene: TRBJ2-1
d_gene: TRBD2
v_gene: TRBV13
CDR3nt: TGTGCCAGCAGCCGCCGACTAGCGGAGTCCTCCTACAATGAGCAGTTCTTC
CDR3aa: CASSRRLAESSYNEQFF

abundance: .
j_gene: TRBJ1-6
d_gene: .
v_gene: TRBV5-7
CDR3nt: TGTGCCAGCAGCTTGGGGGAATATGCAGCGGCGCGGCGGTCACCCCTCCACTTT
CDR3aa: CASSLGEYAAARRSPLHF

abundance: .
j_gene: TRBJ2-7
d_gene: TRBD2
v_gene: TRBV7-6
CDR3nt: TGTGCCAGCAGCTTAAGACGGGACTACCCCTACGAGCAGTACTTC
CDR3aa: CASSLRRDYPYEQYF

abundance: .
j_gene: TRBJ1-2
d_gene: .
v_gene: TRBV4-1
CDR3nt: TGCGCCAGCAGCCAAGTGTCGGACACGGCCTACACCTTC
CDR3aa: CASSQVSDTAYTF

abundance: .
j_gene: TRBJ2-3
d_gene: TRBD2
v_gene: TRBV9
CDR3nt: TGTGCCAGCAGCGCAAGCGGGGGGGCAATAGATACGCAGTATTTT
CDR3aa: CASSASGGAIDTQYF

abundance: once
j_gene: TRBJ2-1
d_gene: TRBD1
v_gene: TRBV5-1
CDR3nt: TGCGCCAGCAGCTTTCGGGACAGCCCCTACAATGAGCAGTTCTTC
CDR3aa: CASSFRDSPYNEQFF

abundance: .
j_gene: TRBJ2-1
d_gene: .
v_gene: TRBV7-9
CDR3nt: TGTGCCAGCAGCTTTACGTTAGGGGCGCACAATGAGCAGTTCTTC
CDR3aa: CASSFTLGAHNEQFF

abundance: .
j_gene: TRBJ2-7
d_gene: .
v_gene: TRBV6-1
CDR3nt: TGTGCCAGCAGTAAGGGACCCGGATACGAGCAGTACTTC
CDR3aa: CASSKGPGYEQYF

abundance: .
j_gene: TRBJ2-1
d_gene: .
v_gene: TRBV4-1
CDR3nt: TGCGCCAGCAGCGCCACTGGCAGAAACGGGAATGAGCAGTTCTTC
CDR3aa: CASSATGRNGNEQFF

abundance: .
j_gene: TRBJ2-2
d_gene: .
v_gene: TRBV27
CDR3nt: TGTGCCAGCACAAAGACGGCCCGGGGGACCGGGGAGCTGTTTTTT
CDR3aa: CASTKTARGTGELFF

abundance: .
j_gene: TRBJ2-1
d_gene: .
v_gene: TRBV29-1
CDR3nt: TGCAGCGTTGAAGGCCTGGGTACATACAATGAGCAGTTCTTC
CDR3aa: CSVEGLGTYNEQFF

abundance: .
j_gene: TRBJ1-4
d_gene: .
v_gene: TRBV13
CDR3nt: TGTGCCAGCAGCCAAGTTGAAGACGGTGAAAAACTGTTTTTT
CDR3aa: CASSQVEDGEKLFF

abundance: .
j_gene: TRBJ2-2
d_gene: .
v_gene: TRBV6-5
CDR3nt: TGTGCCAGTGCCCACTCGGGCGGGGAGCTGTTTTTT
CDR3aa: CASAHSGGELFF

abundance: .
j_gene: TRBJ2-7
d_gene: .
v_gene: TRBV9
CDR3nt: TGTGCCAGCACCCCCGACACTCGCTCCTACGAGCAGTACTTC
CDR3aa: CASTPDTRSYEQYF

abundance: .
j_gene: TRBJ1-1
d_gene: TRBD1
v_gene: TRBV5-1
CDR3nt: TGCGCCAGCAGGACAGGGGGCTCGAACACTGAAGCTTTCTTT
CDR3aa: CASRTGGSNTEAFF

abundance: .
j_gene: TRBJ2-7
d_gene: TRBD2
v_gene: TRBV19
CDR3nt: TGTGCCAGTAGTACAGGACTAGCGGGAGGACTCTACGAGCAGTACTTC
CDR3aa: CASSTGLAGGLYEQYF

abundance: .
j_gene: TRBJ1-5
d_gene: .
v_gene: TRBV9
CDR3nt: TGTGCCAGCAGCGTAGGAGAGAATCAGCCCCAGCATTTT
CDR3aa: CASSVGENQPQHF

abundance: few
j_gene: TRBJ2-5
d_gene: TRBD2
v_gene: TRBV13
CDR3nt: TGTGCCAGCAGCAACGGGCCCAGCGGGAGAGGCCAAGAGACCCAGTACTTC
CDR3aa: CASSNGPSGRGQETQYF

abundance: .
j_gene: TRBJ1-6
d_gene: .
v_gene: TRBV7-9
CDR3nt: TGTGCCAGCAGCGAGACAGGCCGGGCTTCACCCCTCCACTTT
CDR3aa: CASSETGRASPLHF

abundance: .
j_gene: TRBJ1-1
d_gene: .
v_gene: TRBV5-6
CDR3nt: TGTGCCAGCAGCGCCGACAGTTGGAACACTGAAGCTTTCTTT
CDR3aa: CASSADSWNTEAFF

abundance: .
j_gene: TRBJ2-2
d_gene: .
v_gene: TRBV13
CDR3nt: TGTGCCAGCAGCTACAGCCTCACCGGGGAGCTGTTTTTT
CDR3aa: CASSYSLTGELFF

abundance: .
j_gene: TRBJ2-6
d_gene: .
v_gene: TRBV9
CDR3nt: TGTGCCAGCAGCGTAGACGGGTCTGGGGCCAACGTCCTGACTTTC
CDR3aa: CASSVDGSGANVLTF

abundance: .
j_gene: TRBJ2-7
d_gene: TRBD1
v_gene: TRBV29-1
CDR3nt: TGCAGCGTTGAAGGGGACAGGGGAAACTGGGACGAGCAGTACTTC
CDR3aa: CSVEGDRGNWDEQYF

abundance: .
j_gene: TRBJ1-1
d_gene: .
v_gene: TRBV5-1
CDR3nt: TGCGCCAGCAGCCCCCTACCCCCCCCGACAGTGAACACTGAAGCTTTCTTT
CDR3aa: CASSPLPPPTVNTEAFF

abundance: .
j_gene: TRBJ2-1
d_gene: .
v_gene: TRBV10-3
CDR3nt: TGTGCCATCACCGAGGGGAATGAGCAGTTCTTC
CDR3aa: CAITEGNEQFF

abundance: .
j_gene: TRBJ2-3
d_gene: .
v_gene: TRBV30
CDR3nt: TGTGCCTGGAGTGAATTTAAGGGCACAGATACGCAGTATTTT
CDR3aa: CAWSEFKGTDTQYF

abundance: .
j_gene: TRBJ2-7
d_gene: .
v_gene: TRBV7-9
CDR3nt: TGTGCCAGCAGCTTACGCTACGGCGAGCAGTACTTC
CDR3aa: CASSLRYGEQYF

abundance: .
j_gene: TRBJ2-5
d_gene: .
v_gene: TRBV9
CDR3nt: TGTGCCAGCAGCTCCCAAGGCAACACAGGGAGGGAGACCCAGTACTTC
CDR3aa: CASSSQGNTGRETQYF

abundance: .
j_gene: TRBJ2-7
d_gene: .
v_gene: TRBV12-3/TRBV12-4
CDR3nt: TGTGCCAGCAGTTTCGGGCAGGCAATTTGGGACGAGCAGTACTTC
CDR3aa: CASSFGQAIWDEQYF

abundance: .
j_gene: TRBJ1-2
d_gene: .
v_gene: TRBV4-1
CDR3nt: TGCGCCAGCAGTTTACAGGGTGCTAACTATGGCTACACCTTC
CDR3aa: CASSLQGANYGYTF

abundance: once
j_gene: TRBJ2-1
d_gene: TRBD1
v_gene: TRBV29-1
CDR3nt: TGCAGCGTTGAGGACAGGGGAGTCTACAATGAGCAGTTCTTC
CDR3aa: CSVEDRGVYNEQFF

abundance: .
j_gene: TRBJ2-7
d_gene: .
v_gene: TRBV7-2
CDR3nt: TGTGCCAGCAGCTTAGCAGGGGAGGCCGCCGAGCAGTACTTC
CDR3aa: CASSLAGEAAEQYF

abundance: .
j_gene: TRBJ2-1
d_gene: .
v_gene: TRBV27
CDR3nt: TGTGCCAGCAGTTTAATGGGGGGAGCCTACAATGAGCAGTTCTTC
CDR3aa: CASSLMGGAYNEQFF

abundance: .
j_gene: TRBJ1-1
d_gene: .
v_gene: TRBV6-1
CDR3nt: TGTGCCTGCAGAAGAGGTGACAGGAGGCGGAACACTGAAGCTTTCTTT
CDR3aa: CACRRGDRRRNTEAFF

abundance: once
j_gene: TRBJ1-1
d_gene: .
v_gene: TRBV5-6
CDR3nt: TGTGCCAGCGGACAGAACTCGAACACTGAAGCTTTCTTT
CDR3aa: CASGQNSNTEAFF

abundance: once
j_gene: TRBJ2-4
d_gene: .
v_gene: TRBV12-5
CDR3nt: TGTGCTAGTGGTTTGGTATCCCCCGGTCTAAACATTCAGTACTTC
CDR3aa: CASGLVSPGLNIQYF

abundance: .
j_gene: TRBJ2-7
d_gene: .
v_gene: TRBV7-2
CDR3nt: TGTGCCAGCAGCTTGGATCATAGCGGATACTACGAGCAGTACTTC
CDR3aa: CASSLDHSGYYEQYF

abundance: .
j_gene: TRBJ2-1
d_gene: .
v_gene: TRBV6-2/TRBV6-3
CDR3nt: TGTGCCAGCACGACGAACAATGAGCAGTTCTTC
CDR3aa: CASTTNNEQFF

abundance: .
j_gene: TRBJ2-7
d_gene: TRBD1
v_gene: TRBV27
CDR3nt: TGTGCCAGCAGTGAGACAGGGGGCCTCTACGAGCAGTACTTC
CDR3aa: CASSETGGLYEQYF

abundance: .
j_gene: TRBJ1-1
d_gene: .
v_gene: TRBV7-9
CDR3nt: TGTGCCAGCAGCCTACTAGTTACTTCGGGTGACGCTTTCTTT
CDR3aa: CASSLLVTSGDAFF

abundance: .
j_gene: TRBJ1-1
d_gene: .
v_gene: TRBV7-8
CDR3nt: TGTGCCAGCAGCTTAGGGGGTGGGGAAGAAGCTTTCTTT
CDR3aa: CASSLGGGEEAFF

abundance: .
j_gene: TRBJ1-1
d_gene: .
v_gene: TRBV4-2
CDR3nt: TGTGCCAGCAGTCGAGGGGGCACTGAAGCTTTCTTT
CDR3aa: CASSRGGTEAFF

abundance: .
j_gene: TRBJ2-2
d_gene: .
v_gene: TRBV7-9
CDR3nt: TGTGCCAGCAGCTTAGGCCTCGACGGGGAGCTGTTTTTT
CDR3aa: CASSLGLDGELFF

abundance: .
j_gene: TRBJ1-2
d_gene: .
v_gene: TRBV2
CDR3nt: TGTGCCAGCAGTGAAGCCCCCCAACGGACGGACTACACCTTC
CDR3aa: CASSEAPQRTDYTF

abundance: once
j_gene: TRBJ2-1
d_gene: .
v_gene: TRBV11-2
CDR3nt: TGTGCCAGCAGCAACACCCTCGCGGGGAGCTCCTACAATGAGCAGTTCTTC
CDR3aa: CASSNTLAGSSYNEQFF

abundance: .
j_gene: TRBJ1-2
d_gene: TRBD1
v_gene: TRBV5-4
CDR3nt: TGTGCCAGCAGAGCAGGGGGTCCTCCAGCTAACTATGGCTACACCTTC
CDR3aa: CASRAGGPPANYGYTF

abundance: once
j_gene: TRBJ2-3
d_gene: .
v_gene: TRBV7-9
CDR3nt: TGTGCCAGCAGCTTAGTGGTGGGAAGGGCAGATACGCAGTATTTT
CDR3aa: CASSLVVGRADTQYF

abundance: .
j_gene: TRBJ1-1
d_gene: .
v_gene: TRBV5-1
CDR3nt: TGCGCCAGCAGCCCCGATCGCTGGGCCACCATGAACACTGAAGCTTTCTTT
CDR3aa: CASSPDRWATMNTEAFF

abundance: .
j_gene: TRBJ2-7
d_gene: TRBD1
v_gene: TRBV28
CDR3nt: TGTGCCAGCAGTTGGGACAGGAAGGTCCCTTCCTACGAGCAGTACTTC
CDR3aa: CASSWDRKVPSYEQYF